The 16 T cell receptor beta chains presented below share a single source sample, sequenced in a study of blood T cell repertoires in COVID-19. The data were produced by immunoSEQ multiplex PCR, yet TCRdb's version contains in-frame clones alone and is incomplete. The table lists roughly 330,000 clones, about 90% of them singletons. The sequenced sample consisted of PBMCs or T cells enriched from blood (not recorded which). All receptors come from a woman aged 25 to 39 who had recovered from COVID-19.

The chain joins TRBV6-5 to TRBJ1-1, with D tentatively TRBD1 (6 bases). Germline V gene sequence: CDR1 MNHEY, CDR2 SVGAGI. Trimming took 2 bases from V and 5 from J, leaving 18 bases between them. This CDR3 contains 16 residues. Written as DNA, the CDR3 is TGTGCCAGCAGTTACGGGCTAGTTGAGGGGGATACTGAAGCTTTCTTT. This gives the protein CASSYGLVEGDTEAFF.

The rearrangement links TRBV7-9 to TRBJ1-2; D unresolved. Trimming stripped 8 bases from V and 3 bases from J, with 16 bases between. Germline V gene data show CDR1 as SEHNR and CDR2 as FQNEAQ (reference sequence). The CDR3 spans 14 residues. CDR3 protein: CASLPLGGDYGYTF. CDR3 in DNA: TGTGCCAGCTTACCCCTCGGAGGTGACTATGGCTACACCTTC.

The sample holds one count of this clone. The chain uses TRBV5-5 and TRBJ2-7, with TRBD1 matching 7 bases. The CDR3 contains 15 residues. With 3 bases clipped from V and 3 bases from J, the junction kept 9 bases outside the gene matches. The V gene's germline CDR1 is SGHKS and CDR2 YYEKEE (reference sequence). CDR3: CASSSPGQTFYEQYF. The DNA of the CDR3 is TGTGCCAGCAGCTCTCCGGGACAGACATTCTACGAGCAGTACTTC.

The chain employs TRBV5-4 and TRBJ2-5, with 15 bases fitting TRBD2. V shed 0 bases, J shed 2 bases, and the junction held 2 bases outside the gene matches. The CDR3 is 17 amino acids. From germline, CDR1 is SGHNT and CDR2 YYREEE (reference sequence). DNA for the CDR3: TGTGCCAGCAGCTTGGGGACTAGCGGGGGGGCTCAAGAGACCCAGTACTTC. Its protein is CASSLGTSGGAQETQYF. Supplemented by reference TRBV5-4 and TRBJ2-5, the full variable domain reads ETGVTQSPTHLIKTRGQQVTLRCSSQSGHNTVSWYQQALGQGPQFIFQYYREEENGRGNFPPRFSGLQFPNYSSELNVNALELDDSALYLCASSLGTSGGAQETQYFGPGTRLLVL.

In its sample, this clone was seen once. The genes are TRBV6-4 and TRBJ1-2, with D possibly matching TRBD1 (5 bases). The CDR3 sequence is 14 residues long. Germline values: CDR1 MRHNA, CDR2 SNTAGT. The V end lost 0 bases, the J end lost 8 bases, and 13 bases lay between the germline ends. In DNA form, the CDR3 reads TGTGCCAGCAGTGACTCGAGGCGGGGCAGGGGCTACACCTTC. Its translation is CASSDSRRGRGYTF.

The V call is TRBV2, the J call TRBJ1-6, with D perhaps matching TRBD1 (6 bases). The CDR3 totals 14 residues. Germline V gene sequence: CDR1 SNHLY, CDR2 FYNNEI. The germline V and J ends were trimmed by 10 bases and 0 bases, with 10 bases remaining between them. Here the CDR3 reads CATVTGSYNSPLHF. The CDR3 nucleotides are TGTGCCACGGTGACAGGCTCCTATAATTCACCCCTCCACTTT.

This chain uses TRBV30 with TRBJ1-1; perhaps TRBD1 as D (5 bases). The CDR3 totals 13 residues. Trimming left V 0 bases short and J 3 bases short, with 8 bases between. Per the germline V gene, CDR1 is GTSNPN and CDR2 is SVGIG (reference sequence). The CDR3 DNA reads as TGTGCCTGGAGTGTCAAGGGGCACACTGAAGCTTTCTTT. It encodes CAWSVKGHTEAFF.

In this sample, this clone turned up once. The chain couples TRBV19 to TRBJ1-1, with a possible D match to TRBD1 (6 bases). CDR3 length equals 13 residues. V lost 6 bases to trimming and J lost 0 bases, with 8 bases between them. CDR1 is LNHDA, CDR2 SQIVND, per germline (reference sequence). In DNA, the CDR3 is TGTGCCAGTAGGGACAGCATGAACACTGAAGCTTTCTTT. This sequence encodes CASRDSMNTEAFF.

The CDR3 protein is CASSLLGDSRSFF. Written as DNA, the CDR3 is TGTGCCAGCAGTTTGCTAGGGGATTCTCGCTCTTTCTTT. V gene TRBV28 combines with J gene TRBJ1-1; TRBD1 might be the D (5 bases). Trimming removed 3 bases from V and 12 bases from J, with 17 bases in between. From germline, CDR1 is MDHEN and CDR2 SYDVKM. There are 13 residues in the CDR3.

The CDR3 sequence: CASSQERVYGYTF. As DNA, the CDR3 is TGCGCCAGCAGCCAAGAGAGGGTCTATGGCTACACCTTC. The chain combines TRBV4-1 with TRBJ1-2; D is undetermined. This CDR3 is 13 amino acids long. Germline V gene lookup returns CDR1 MGHRA and CDR2 YSYEKL. Deletions cut 0 bases from V and 4 bases from J, with 6 bases between.

The chain joins TRBV19 to TRBJ2-1; D is possibly TRBD1 (6 bases). From germline, CDR1 is LNHDA and CDR2 SQIVND (reference sequence). The CDR3 sequence is 17 residues long. Trimming took 4 bases from V and 7 from J, leaving 23 bases between them. CDR3 sequence reads: CASSKTGFGGPGNEQFF. DNA for the CDR3: TGTGCCAGTAGTAAAACAGGGTTCGGTGGTCCTGGGAATGAGCAGTTCTTC. The full variable domain, completed using reference TRBV19 and TRBJ2-1, is DGGITQSPKYLFRKEGQNVTLSCEQNLNHDAMYWYRQDPGQGLRLIYYSQIVNDFQKGDIAEGYSVSREKKESFPLTVTSAQKNPTAFYLCASSKTGFGGPGNEQFFGPGTRLTVL.

The CDR3: CASSLILAGEQFF. The CDR3 coding sequence is TGTGCCAGCAGCTTAATCCTAGCGGGGGAGCAGTTCTTC. V gene TRBV7-3 combines with J gene TRBJ2-1; 9 bases map to TRBD2. Per germline, CDR1 SGHTA and CDR2 FQGTGA. The CDR3 runs to 13 residues. Losses at the gene ends were 1 base for V and 10 bases for J; bases not matched to a gene: 2.

CDR3 residues: CASTRGGSDRGRENGYTF. In DNA form, the CDR3 reads TGTGCCAGCACCAGGGGGGGATCCGACAGGGGGCGAGAAAATGGCTACACCTTC. The genes are TRBV5-4 and TRBJ1-2, with 10 bases that match TRBD1. The CDR3 loop spans 18 amino acids. The trim removed 6 bases at V and 6 bases at J, leaving 20 bases unmatched. Germline V gene sequence: CDR1 SGHNT, CDR2 YYREEE (reference sequence).

V and J are TRBV4-1 and TRBJ1-1; possibly TRBD1 for D (6 bases). CDR3 size: 18 residues. Germline CDR1 is MGHRA and CDR2 is YSYEKL. The V end was cut by 0 bases, the J end by 3 bases, with 20 bases between. The CDR3: CASSQDRRTDRSYTEAFF. CDR3 in DNA: TGCGCCAGCAGCCAAGATCGGCGGACAGACAGGAGTTACACTGAAGCTTTCTTT.

This clone was detected a few times. The chain links TRBV21-1 to TRBJ1-1; TRBD1 is taken as the D call from the table, unchecked against the DNA. TRBV21-1 is termed a pseudogene. This CDR3 spans 18 amino acids. The CDR3 coding sequence is TGTGCCAGCAGCAAAAAGCCGACAAAAAGACAGGAGAACACTGAAGCTTTCTTT. It yields the protein CASSKKPTKRQENTEAFF.

This chain uses TRBV19 with TRBJ2-7, with 8 bases fitting TRBD2. The V gene end was trimmed by 3 bases and the J gene end by 5 bases; junction bases not matched to a gene: 9. There are 15 residues in the CDR3. Germline CDR1 reads LNHDA; CDR2 reads SQIVND (reference sequence). CDR3 nucleotides: TGTGCCAGTAGTATCGTCGGCGGGGGGTCCAACGAGCAGTACTTC. It translates to CASSIVGGGSNEQYF.